This T cell receptor beta chain was recorded in a study of blood T cell repertoires in COVID-19 (dated by TCRdb to about 2020). Describing the broader study: Samples from collaborators originated in the United States, Italy and Spain and spanned both the acute and convalescent phases of COVID-19. The prospective study material was composed of cDNA or gDNA derived from T cells, B-cell-depleted T cells, or PBMCs. The dataset comprised deeply sampled blood TCRbeta repertoires from subjects exposed to, actively infected with, or recovered from COVID-19. A freely available public database, intended as a resource for researchers studying the immune response to SARS-CoV-2, is where the repertoires were released. Samples came from the ongoing ImmuneRACE study (first 160 participants) plus 1,254 subjects from 6 global collaborators. Nearly every sample came with metadata listing a de-identified subject ID, COVID-19 status, age in years and sex. Where available, HLA class I and class II types were obtained from metadata supplied by the sample provider rather than from assay-based typing.

TCRbeta CDR3 regions were amplified from genomic DNA by means of the immunoSEQ Assay, a bias-controlled multiplex PCR. Per the source publication's procedure: The number of nucleated cells in each sample was estimated from the amplification of reference gene primers within the assay. Sequence reads were collapsed and filtered to measure the absolute abundance of every unique TCRbeta CDR3 rearrangement. Productive Simpson clonality was computed per sample as the square root of Simpson's diversity index over productive rearrangements. What TCRdb holds here is the immuneACCESS table cut down to in-frame rearrangements. Part of the clones is not present; checked against another copy, under half of the missing clones reflect an unresolved V gene, and the others are unexplained. Clone size and the V and J calls come from that table; the DNA yielded D and trimming. Recorded for this sample are 30,000 to 40,000 clones; approximately 86% of them occurred a single time. Of the sample, around 57% is held by the ten largest clones.

A note on this clone: Its recognized antigen is unknown. No base qualities exist here, and no much larger clone lies one base off it.

The full study reports these points: Clinical and demographic metadata were provided uncurated, with the amount varying by source and participant.

Whole blood was collected in K2EDTA tubes by collaborating institutions according to the institutions' own protocols. For TCRbeta analysis, collaborators shipped samples as frozen whole blood, isolated PBMCs, or DNA extracted from either of those sample types. The CDR3 measures 16 amino acids from cysteine to phenylalanine. Only CDR3 DNA remains: 48 bases, in frame from the first base. The germline V gene (reference sequence) yields MNHEY for CDR1 and SMNVEV for CDR2. V sheds 2 bases and J sheds 4 bases, leaving 17 bases between their ends. The clonotype originates from a man in his 70s with acute or convalescent COVID-19. The chain joins TRBV27 to TRBJ1-1, with an unclear D gene assignment. The specimen sequenced was peripheral blood. The DNA sequence is TGTGCCAGCAGTTTAGATCTAGGAGGTGGTTTCACTGAAGCTTTCTTT. Its protein is CASSLDLGGGFTEAFF.